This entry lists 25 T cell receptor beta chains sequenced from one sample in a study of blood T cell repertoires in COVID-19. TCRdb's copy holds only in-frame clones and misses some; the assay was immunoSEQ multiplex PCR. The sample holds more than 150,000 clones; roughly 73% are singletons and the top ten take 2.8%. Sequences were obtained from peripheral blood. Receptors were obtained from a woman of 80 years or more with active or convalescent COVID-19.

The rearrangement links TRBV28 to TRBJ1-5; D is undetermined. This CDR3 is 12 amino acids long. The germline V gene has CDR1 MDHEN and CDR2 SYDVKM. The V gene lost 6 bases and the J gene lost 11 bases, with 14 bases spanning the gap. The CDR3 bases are TGTGCCAGCAGGCTGACGGGTTCGACCCAGCATTTT. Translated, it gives CASRLTGSTQHF.

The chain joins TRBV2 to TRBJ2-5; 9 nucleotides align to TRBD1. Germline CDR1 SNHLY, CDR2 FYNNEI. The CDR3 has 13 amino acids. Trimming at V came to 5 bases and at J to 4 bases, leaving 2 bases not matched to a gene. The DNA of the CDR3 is TGTGCCAGCAGTAAGGACAGGGGAGAGACCCAGTACTTC. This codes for CASSKDRGETQYF.

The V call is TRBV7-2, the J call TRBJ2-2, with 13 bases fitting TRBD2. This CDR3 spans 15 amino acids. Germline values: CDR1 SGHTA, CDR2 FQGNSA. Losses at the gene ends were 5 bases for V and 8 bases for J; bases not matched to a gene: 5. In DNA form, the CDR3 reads TGTGCCAGCAGCGTGGGACTAGCGGGGACTGGGGAGCTGTTTTTT. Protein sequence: CASSVGLAGTGELFF.

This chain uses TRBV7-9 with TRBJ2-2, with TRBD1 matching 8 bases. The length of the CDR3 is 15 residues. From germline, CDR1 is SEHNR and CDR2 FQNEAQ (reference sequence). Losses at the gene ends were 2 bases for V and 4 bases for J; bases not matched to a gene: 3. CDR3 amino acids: CASSLTGGFTGELFF. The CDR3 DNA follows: TGTGCCAGCAGCTTAACAGGGGGTTTCACCGGGGAGCTGTTTTTT.

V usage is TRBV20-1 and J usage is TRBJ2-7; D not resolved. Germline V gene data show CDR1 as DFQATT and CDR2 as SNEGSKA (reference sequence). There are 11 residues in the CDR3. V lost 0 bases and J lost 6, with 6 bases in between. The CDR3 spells CSARDIVEQYF. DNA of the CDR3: TGCAGTGCTAGAGATATAGTCGAGCAGTACTTC.

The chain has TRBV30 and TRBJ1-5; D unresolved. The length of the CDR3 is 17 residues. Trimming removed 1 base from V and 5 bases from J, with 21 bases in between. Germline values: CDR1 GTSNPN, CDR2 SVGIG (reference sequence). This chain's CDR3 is CAWSGPAGSRVYQPQHF. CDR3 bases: TGTGCCTGGAGTGGGCCGGCGGGGTCAAGGGTTTATCAGCCCCAGCATTTT.

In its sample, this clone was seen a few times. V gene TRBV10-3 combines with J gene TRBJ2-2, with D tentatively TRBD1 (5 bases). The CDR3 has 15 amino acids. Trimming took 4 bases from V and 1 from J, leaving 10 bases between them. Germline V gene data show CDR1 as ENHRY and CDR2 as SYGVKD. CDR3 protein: CAISGQQENTGELFF. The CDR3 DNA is TGTGCCATCAGTGGTCAACAGGAGAACACCGGGGAGCTGTTTTTT.

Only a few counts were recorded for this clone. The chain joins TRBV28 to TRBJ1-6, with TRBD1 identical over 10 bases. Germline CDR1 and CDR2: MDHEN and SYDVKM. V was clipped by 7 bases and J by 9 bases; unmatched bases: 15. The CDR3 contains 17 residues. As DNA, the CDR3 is TGTGCCAGCACCCCCTCGACAGGGGGCTCAGTAGGTTCACCCCTCCACTTT. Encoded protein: CASTPSTGGSVGSPLHF. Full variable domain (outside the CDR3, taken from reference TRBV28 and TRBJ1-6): DVKVTQSSRYLVKRTGEKVFLECVQDMDHENMFWYRQDPGLGLRLIYFSYDVKMKEKGDIPEGYSVSREKKERFSLILESASTNQTSMYLCASTPSTGGSVGSPLHFGNGTRLTVT.

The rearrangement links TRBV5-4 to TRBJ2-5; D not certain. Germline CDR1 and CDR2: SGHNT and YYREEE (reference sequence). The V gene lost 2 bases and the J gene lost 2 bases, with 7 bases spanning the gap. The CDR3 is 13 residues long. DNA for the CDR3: TGTGCCAGCAGCTTTTCAGGTCAAGAGACCCAGTACTTC. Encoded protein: CASSFSGQETQYF.

CDR3 nucleotides: TGTGCCAGCAGCGGGATTTACCCGCGGGGGCACAACACCGGGGAGCTGTTTTTT. It yields the protein CASSGIYPRGHNTGELFF. The V and J genes are TRBV3-1 (or the pseudogene TRBV3-2) and TRBJ2-2; tentative D call: TRBD2 (7 bases). The V end lost 5 bases, the J end lost 2 bases, and 21 bases lay between the germline ends. CDR1 is LGHDT and CDR2 is YNNKEL in the germline V gene (reference sequence). The CDR3 consists of 18 residues.

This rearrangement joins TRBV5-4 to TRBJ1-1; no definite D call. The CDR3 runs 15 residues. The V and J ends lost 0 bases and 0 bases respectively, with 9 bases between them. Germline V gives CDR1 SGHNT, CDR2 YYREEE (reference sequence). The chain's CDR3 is CASSLGPGMNTEAFF. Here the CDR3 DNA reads TGTGCCAGCAGCTTGGGTCCGGGGATGAACACTGAAGCTTTCTTT.

The CDR3 region has the DNA TGCGCCAGCAGCCCCGAACTGAACTCTGGAAACACCATATATTTT. Translated, it gives CASSPELNSGNTIYF. The chain is built from TRBV5-1 and TRBJ1-3; D not certain. The CDR3 sequence is 15 residues long. Germline V gives CDR1 SGHRS, CDR2 YFSETQ. Trimming shortened V by 4 bases and J by 0 bases, and 11 bases separated the two germline ends.

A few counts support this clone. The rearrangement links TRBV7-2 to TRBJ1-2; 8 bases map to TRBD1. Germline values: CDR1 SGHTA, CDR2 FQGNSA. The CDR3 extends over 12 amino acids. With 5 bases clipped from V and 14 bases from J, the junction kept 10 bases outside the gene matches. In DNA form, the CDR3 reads TGTGCCAGCAGCCGAGATCAGGGGGCAGGGACCTTC. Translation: CASSRDQGAGTF.

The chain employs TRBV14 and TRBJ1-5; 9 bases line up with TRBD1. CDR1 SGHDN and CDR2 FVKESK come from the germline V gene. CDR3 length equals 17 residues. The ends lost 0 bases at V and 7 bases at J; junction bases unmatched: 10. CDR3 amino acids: CASSQDKGTGWKQPQHF. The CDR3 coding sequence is TGTGCCAGCAGCCAAGATAAAGGGACAGGGTGGAAGCAGCCCCAGCATTTT. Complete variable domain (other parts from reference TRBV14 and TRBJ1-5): EAGVTQFPSHSVIEKGQTVTLRCDPISGHDNLYWYRRVMGKEIKFLLHFVKESKQDESGMPNNRFLAERTGGTYSTLKVQPAELEDSGVYFCASSQDKGTGWKQPQHFGDGTRLSIL.

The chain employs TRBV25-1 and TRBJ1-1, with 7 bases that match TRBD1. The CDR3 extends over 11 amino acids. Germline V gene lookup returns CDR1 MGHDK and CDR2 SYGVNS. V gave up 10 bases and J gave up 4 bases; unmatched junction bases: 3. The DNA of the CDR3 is TGTGCCACCGGGACAGTCACTGAAGCTTTCTTT. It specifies CATGTVTEAFF. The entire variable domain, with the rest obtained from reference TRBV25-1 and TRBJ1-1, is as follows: EADIYQTPRYLVIGTGKKITLECSQTMGHDKMYWYQQDPGMELHLIHYSYGVNSTEKGDLSSESTVSRIRTEHFPLTLESARPSHTSQYLCATGTVTEAFFGQGTRLTVV.

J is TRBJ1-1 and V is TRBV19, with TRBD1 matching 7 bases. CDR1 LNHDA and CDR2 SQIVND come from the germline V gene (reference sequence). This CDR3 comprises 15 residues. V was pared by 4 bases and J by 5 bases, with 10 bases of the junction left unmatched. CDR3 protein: CASSTHRGGRTEAFF. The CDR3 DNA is TGTGCCAGTAGTACCCACAGGGGAGGTCGGACTGAAGCTTTCTTT.

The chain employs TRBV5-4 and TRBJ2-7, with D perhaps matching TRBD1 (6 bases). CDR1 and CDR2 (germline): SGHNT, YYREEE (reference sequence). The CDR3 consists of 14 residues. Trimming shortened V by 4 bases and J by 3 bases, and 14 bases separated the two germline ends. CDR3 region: CASSVRQADYEQYF. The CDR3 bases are TGTGCCAGCAGCGTGAGACAGGCCGACTACGAGCAGTACTTC.

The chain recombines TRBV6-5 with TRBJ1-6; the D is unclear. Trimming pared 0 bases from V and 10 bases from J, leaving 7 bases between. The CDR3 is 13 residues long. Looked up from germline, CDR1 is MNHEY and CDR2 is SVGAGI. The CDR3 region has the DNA TGTGCCAGCAGTTACTCCTTTCGGTCACCCCTCCACTTT. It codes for CASSYSFRSPLHF.

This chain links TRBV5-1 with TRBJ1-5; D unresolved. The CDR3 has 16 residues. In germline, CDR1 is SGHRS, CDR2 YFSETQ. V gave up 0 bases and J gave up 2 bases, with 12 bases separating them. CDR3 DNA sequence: TGCGCCAGCAGCTTGGACGCATCGGGTGGCAATCAGCCCCAGCATTTT. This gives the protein CASSLDASGGNQPQHF.

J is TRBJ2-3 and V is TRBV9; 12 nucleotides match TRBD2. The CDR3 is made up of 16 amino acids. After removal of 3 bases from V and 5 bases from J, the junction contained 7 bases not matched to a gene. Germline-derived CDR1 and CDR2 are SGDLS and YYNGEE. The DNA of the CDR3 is TGTGCCAGCAGCGCTCGACTAGCGGGGGTAGGAGATACGCAGTATTTT. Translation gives CASSARLAGVGDTQYF.

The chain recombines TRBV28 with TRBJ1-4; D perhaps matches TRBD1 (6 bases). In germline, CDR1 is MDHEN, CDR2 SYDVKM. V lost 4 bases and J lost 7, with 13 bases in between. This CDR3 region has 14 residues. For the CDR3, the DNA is TGTGCCAGCAGTTCCAGGGGAGTAGGTGAAAAACTGTTTTTT. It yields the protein CASSSRGVGEKLFF.

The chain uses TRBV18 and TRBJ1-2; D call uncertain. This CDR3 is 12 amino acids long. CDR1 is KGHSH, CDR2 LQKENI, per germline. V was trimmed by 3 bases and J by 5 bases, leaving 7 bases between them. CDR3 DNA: TGTGCCAGCTCACCCCCCAGATATGGCTACACCTTC. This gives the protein CASSPPRYGYTF.

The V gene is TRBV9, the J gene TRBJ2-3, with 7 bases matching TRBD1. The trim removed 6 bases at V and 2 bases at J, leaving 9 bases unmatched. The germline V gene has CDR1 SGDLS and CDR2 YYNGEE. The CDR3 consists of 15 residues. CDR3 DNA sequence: TGTGCCAGCACCCTCCAGACAGGGATCACAGATACGCAGTATTTT. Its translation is CASTLQTGITDTQYF.

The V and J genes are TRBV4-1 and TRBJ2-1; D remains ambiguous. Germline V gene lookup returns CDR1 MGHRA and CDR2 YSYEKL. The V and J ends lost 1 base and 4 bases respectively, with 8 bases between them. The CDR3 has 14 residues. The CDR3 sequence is CASSQGSQYNEQFF. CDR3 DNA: TGCGCCAGCAGCCAAGGTTCCCAATACAATGAGCAGTTCTTC.

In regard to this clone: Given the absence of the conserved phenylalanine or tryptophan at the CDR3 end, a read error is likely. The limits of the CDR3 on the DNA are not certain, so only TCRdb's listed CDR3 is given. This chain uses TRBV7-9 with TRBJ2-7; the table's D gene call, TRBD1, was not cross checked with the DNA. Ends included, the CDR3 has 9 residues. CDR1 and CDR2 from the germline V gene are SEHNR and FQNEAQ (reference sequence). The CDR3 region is CASSLPSED.